These 25 T cell receptor beta chains originate from one sample sequenced in a study of blood T cell repertoires in COVID-19. Method: immunoSEQ multiplex PCR; TCRdb's copy keeps in-frame clones and lacks some. The sample carries over 250,000 clones, approximately 90% recorded once. Material for sequencing was peripheral blood. The source is a middle-aged woman who had recovered from COVID-19.

This clone was seen a handful of times. The chain employs TRBV3-1 (or the pseudogene TRBV3-2) and TRBJ1-1; D may be TRBD1 (5 bases). Germline V lookup: CDR1 LGHDT, CDR2 YNNKEL (reference sequence). The CDR3 is made up of 13 amino acids. V was pared by 1 base and J by 3 bases, with 6 bases between. The CDR3 protein is CASSQGGDTEAFF. In DNA, the CDR3 is TGTGCCAGCAGCCAAGGGGGGGACACTGAAGCTTTCTTT.

V gene TRBV6-1 combines with J gene TRBJ1-2; D uncertain. The CDR3 covers 14 residues. The V end was cut by 2 bases, the J end by 10 bases, with 17 bases between. In germline, CDR1 is MNHNS, CDR2 SASEGT. CDR3 amino acids: CASSESYGSSDYTF. The CDR3 region has the DNA TGTGCCAGCAGTGAATCGTATGGGTCCAGCGACTACACCTTC.

This chain joins TRBV7-3 and TRBJ2-7; TRBD2 matches 11 bases. This CDR3 has 15 residues. Germline CDR1 is SGHTA and CDR2 is FQGTGA. V trimming: 5 bases; J trimming: 7 bases; junction bases outside the gene matches: 10. CDR3 in DNA: TGTGCCAGCAGCCAATTAGCGGGAGGGCCAAGGGAGCAGTACTTC. This translates into CASSQLAGGPREQYF.

This clone occurred a few times. DNA of the CDR3: TGTGCCAGTAGTATTAACAGGGAAGGGGAGCTGTTTTTT. Translating it yields CASSINREGELFF. V and J are TRBV19 and TRBJ2-2; possible D gene TRBD1, 6 bases. V lost 3 bases and J lost 8, with 10 bases in between. Per germline, CDR1 LNHDA and CDR2 SQIVND (reference sequence). This CDR3 is built from 13 residues.

This clone showed up just once. This chain connects TRBV2 to TRBJ2-7; 11 nucleotides line up with TRBD1. The trim removed 8 bases at V and 0 bases at J, leaving 6 bases unmatched. Germline V gives CDR1 SNHLY, CDR2 FYNNEI. The CDR3 covers 15 residues. CDR3 loop: CASSPGQGGSYEQYF. CDR3 coding DNA: TGTGCCAGCTCCCCGGGACAGGGGGGCTCCTACGAGCAGTACTTC.

Worth noting for this clone: This CDR3 is also generated by other DNA sequences in the sample. The CDR3 DNA reads as TGCGCCAGCAGCCAAGAGGGGGGGGGAACTGAAGCTTTCTTT. Residues: CASSQEGGGTEAFF. V and J are TRBV4-1 and TRBJ1-1, with a tentative D call TRBD1 (5 bases). Germline CDR1 is MGHRA and CDR2 is YSYEKL. V was clipped by 0 bases and J by 5 bases, with 10 bases between them. This CDR3 spans 14 amino acids.

The chain carries TRBV7-9 and TRBJ2-5; 8 nucleotides match TRBD1. Germline CDR1 reads SEHNR; CDR2 reads FQNEAQ (reference sequence). V shed 4 bases and J 4 bases; nucleotides not matched to a gene: 11. The CDR3 totals 16 residues. The CDR3 DNA reads TGTGCCAGCAGCTCCAGGACAGGGCGTAGAGGAGAGACCCAGTACTTC. This translates into CASSSRTGRRGETQYF.

The chain links TRBV5-1 to TRBJ2-3, with D perhaps matching TRBD1 (5 bases). With 4 bases removed from V and 2 bases from J, the gap between germline ends came to 17 bases. From germline, CDR1 is SGHRS and CDR2 YFSETQ. The CDR3 loop spans 16 amino acids. CDR3 in DNA: TGCGCCAGCAGCCAGGGTTGGGGCGCACACACAGATACGCAGTATTTT. This codes for CASSQGWGAHTDTQYF.

This sequence joins TRBV10-3 and TRBJ2-5, with 8 bases lining up with TRBD2. Unmatched junction bases numbered 5, after V lost 10 bases and J lost 1 base. CDR3 length: 13 residues. Germline CDR1 ENHRY, CDR2 SYGVKD. The CDR3 DNA sequence: TGTGCCACCCGGCTAGCGGGCCAAGAGACCCAGTACTTC. It codes for CATRLAGQETQYF.

This chain connects TRBV7-2 to TRBJ1-2, with TRBD1 matching 9 bases. This CDR3 is 14 amino acids long. Germline V gene sequence: CDR1 SGHTA, CDR2 FQGNSA. V shed 5 bases and J 5 bases; nucleotides not matched to a gene: 6. CDR3: CASSPGGQGYGYTF. The CDR3 nucleotides read TGTGCCAGCAGCCCGGGGGGACAGGGATATGGCTACACCTTC.

The V and J genes are TRBV7-6 and TRBJ2-3; D possibly corresponds to TRBD2 (6 bases). The V gene lost 0 bases and the J gene lost 6 bases, with 22 bases spanning the gap. The CDR3 extends over 18 amino acids. Germline values: CDR1 SGHVS, CDR2 FNYEAQ. CDR3 residues: CASSLARDWSVPHDTQYF. The CDR3, as DNA: TGTGCCAGCAGCTTAGCCCGGGACTGGAGTGTCCCCCACGATACGCAGTATTTT.

The chain links TRBV19 to TRBJ2-7, with TRBD1 identical over 10 bases. CDR3 length: 13 amino acids. Germline-derived CDR1 and CDR2 are LNHDA and SQIVND (reference sequence). The V gene end was trimmed by 4 bases and the J gene end by 7 bases; junction bases not matched to a gene: 4. The DNA for the CDR3 is TGTGCCAGTAGTACCCAGGGACAGGGGGAGCAGTACTTC. It codes for CASSTQGQGEQYF.

The gene calls are TRBV9 and TRBJ2-1, with D maybe TRBD2 (7 bases). V was cut by 0 bases and J by 0 bases, with 16 bases left in between. The CDR3 is 18 amino acids. Germline V CDR1 and CDR2: SGDLS, YYNGEE. The DNA of the CDR3 is TGTGCCAGCAGCGTAGGACGGCTAGCGGACAGCTCCTACAATGAGCAGTTCTTC. The encoded protein is CASSVGRLADSSYNEQFF.

The rearrangement uses TRBV29-1 and TRBJ1-2, with a weak D call TRBD1 (5 bases). The CDR3 consists of 10 residues. The germline CDR1 and CDR2 sequences are SQVTM and ANQGSEA. Trimming removed 4 bases at V and 8 bases at J, with 8 bases between. CDR3 bases: TGCAGCGTTGGGGGGGAGGGCTACACCTTC. It yields the protein CSVGGEGYTF.

V usage is TRBV30 and J usage is TRBJ1-4, with 8 nucleotides matching TRBD1. After removal of 0 bases from V and 7 bases from J, the junction contained 7 bases not matched to a gene. Germline CDR1 is GTSNPN and CDR2 is SVGIG (reference sequence). The CDR3 spans 15 residues. CDR3: CAWSVPGRGLEKLFF. The CDR3 DNA reads TGTGCCTGGAGTGTACCGGGCAGGGGGCTTGAAAAACTGTTTTTT.

This clone appeared once. The rearrangement links TRBV5-4 to TRBJ2-3, with 8 bases that match TRBD1. Germline trimming cut 3 bases from V and 0 bases from J; bases unmatched to any gene: 3. Germline V lookup: CDR1 SGHNT, CDR2 YYREEE (reference sequence). This CDR3 is built from 15 residues. DNA for the CDR3: TGTGCCAGCAGCTCCAGGGGGCCTAGCACAGATACGCAGTATTTT. This encodes CASSSRGPSTDTQYF.

The V gene is TRBV30, the J gene TRBJ1-1; perhaps TRBD1 as D (6 bases). This CDR3 has 14 residues. Per germline, CDR1 GTSNPN and CDR2 SVGIG (reference sequence). V shed 0 bases and J shed 7 bases, with 15 bases lying between them. CDR3 protein: CAWSVRQGKGEAFF. The CDR3 DNA follows: TGTGCCTGGAGTGTACGCCAGGGGAAGGGTGAAGCTTTCTTT.

The V gene is TRBV15, the J gene TRBJ1-5, with TRBD1 as a possible D gene (6 bases). This CDR3 has 14 residues. V lost 1 base and J 7 bases, leaving 11 bases between the germline ends. CDR1 and CDR2 (germline): LNHNV, YYDKDF (reference sequence). The CDR3 sequence: CATSRVGGPQPQHF. The CDR3, as DNA: TGTGCCACCAGCAGAGTGGGGGGGCCGCAGCCCCAGCATTTT.

This chain connects TRBV7-9 to TRBJ1-5; D is ambiguous. V dropped 5 bases and J dropped 2 bases, with 7 bases sitting between them. Germline V CDR1 and CDR2: SEHNR, FQNEAQ (reference sequence). The CDR3 runs 13 residues. The CDR3 DNA sequence: TGTGCCAGCAGCCCCGTTGGCAATCAGCCCCAGCATTTT. This translates into CASSPVGNQPQHF. Supplemented by reference TRBV7-9 and TRBJ1-5, the full variable domain reads DTGVSQNPRHKITKRGQNVTFRCDPISEHNRLYWYRQTLGQGPEFLTYFQNEAQLEKSRLLSDRFSAERPKGSFSTLEIQRTEQGDSAMYLCASSPVGNQPQHFGDGTRLSIL.

The chain recombines TRBV10-2 with TRBJ1-1, with a weak D call TRBD1 (6 bases). The germline CDR1 and CDR2 sequences are WSHSY and SAAADI. V lost 2 bases and J lost 4, with 8 bases in between. The CDR3 runs 13 residues. The CDR3 bases are TGCGCCAGCAGTGAGGTACAGGGCACTGAAGCTTTCTTT. Protein sequence: CASSEVQGTEAFF.

In nucleotides, the CDR3 is TGTGCCAGCACCCCAGCGGGGCGCACTGAAGCTTTCTTT. This translates into CASTPAGRTEAFF. The chain couples TRBV6-5 to TRBJ1-1; the D gene is possibly TRBD1 (5 bases). The germline CDR1 and CDR2 sequences are MNHEY and SVGAGI. Trimming removed 7 bases from V and 4 bases from J, with 13 bases in between. There are 13 residues in the CDR3.

CDR3: CASERGPEAFF. The CDR3 DNA is TGTGCCAGCGAGCGGGGCCCTGAAGCTTTCTTT. This rearrangement joins TRBV27 to TRBJ1-1; D perhaps matches TRBD1 (5 bases). The CDR3 runs 11 residues. V gave up 8 bases and J gave up 6 bases, with 10 bases separating them. The V gene's germline CDR1 is MNHEY and CDR2 SMNVEV (reference sequence).

V is TRBV7-9 and J is TRBJ1-3, with TRBD1 matching over 10 bases. Losses at the gene ends were 5 bases for V and 4 bases for J; bases not matched to a gene: 8. The CDR3 is 16 residues long. Germline V CDR1 and CDR2: SEHNR, FQNEAQ (reference sequence). The CDR3 here is CASSNSGQGVGNTIYF. The CDR3 nucleotides are TGTGCCAGCAGCAATTCCGGACAGGGGGTCGGAAACACCATATATTTT.

The chain employs TRBV11-2 and TRBJ2-1, with 9 bases that match TRBD2. V lost 5 bases to trimming and J lost 8 bases; unmatched junction nucleotides: 10. The germline CDR1 and CDR2 sequences are SGHAT and FQNNGV. The length of the CDR3 is 15 residues. The CDR3: CASSPPGSGGDEQFF. For the CDR3, the DNA is TGTGCCAGCAGCCCCCCAGGTAGCGGGGGTGATGAGCAGTTCTTC.

This clone has just one count. The chain links TRBV5-4 to TRBJ2-7, with a tentative D call TRBD2 (7 bases). The germline V and J ends were trimmed by 2 bases and 9 bases, with 24 bases remaining between them. This CDR3 is built from 16 residues. CDR1 is SGHNT, CDR2 YYREEE, per germline (reference sequence). The CDR3 sequence is CASSFGVGGPAGWQYF. CDR3 DNA sequence: TGTGCCAGCAGCTTTGGTGTCGGGGGGCCCGCCGGTTGGCAGTACTTC.